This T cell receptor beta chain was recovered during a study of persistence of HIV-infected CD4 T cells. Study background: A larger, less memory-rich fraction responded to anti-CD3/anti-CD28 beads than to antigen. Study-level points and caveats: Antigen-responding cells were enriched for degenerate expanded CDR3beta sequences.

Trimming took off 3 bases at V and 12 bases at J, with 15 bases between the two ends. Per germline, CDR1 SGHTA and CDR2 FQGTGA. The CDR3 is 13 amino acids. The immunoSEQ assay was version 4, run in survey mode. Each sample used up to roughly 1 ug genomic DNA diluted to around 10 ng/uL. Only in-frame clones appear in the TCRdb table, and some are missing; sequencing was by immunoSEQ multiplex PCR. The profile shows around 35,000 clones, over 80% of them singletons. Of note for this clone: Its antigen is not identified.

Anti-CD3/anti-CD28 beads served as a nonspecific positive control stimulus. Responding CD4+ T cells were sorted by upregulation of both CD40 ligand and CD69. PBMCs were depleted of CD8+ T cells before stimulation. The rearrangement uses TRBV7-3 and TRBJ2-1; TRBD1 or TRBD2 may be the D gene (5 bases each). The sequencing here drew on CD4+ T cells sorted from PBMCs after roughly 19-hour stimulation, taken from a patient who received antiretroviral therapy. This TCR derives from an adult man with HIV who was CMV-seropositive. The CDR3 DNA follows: TGTGCCAGCAGCTTGGGGGTAGAAGGTCGGCAGTTCTTC. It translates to CASSLGVEGRQFF.